This T cell receptor (beta chain) is from a study of blood T cells in healthy people across ages. Study at large: Per two T cells, about one barcoded beta molecule was captured through template switching.

The use of a sample-barcoded 5' primer and a J-beta primer mix characterized a second PCR of about 7 to 12 cycles. TCRdb re-called the 5' RACE reads with MiXCR, one entry per CDR3 protein. The table lists 730,000 or so distinct CDR3 sequences, 40% to 45% of them singletons, with 30% in the top ten. Isolation per sample recovered at least 7 million PBMCs. CDR3 length: 17 residues. V was shortened by 2 bases and J by 8 bases, with 24 bases between the two germline ends. Per germline, CDR1 MRHNA and CDR2 SNTAGT. The chain has TRBV6-4 and TRBJ1-1; D uncertain. Sequencing input: blood. The origin of this receptor is an elderly man in good health. CDR3 region: CASSDARTVGVSTEAFF. As DNA, the CDR3 is TGTGCCAGCAGTGACGCCCGGACCGTTGGTGTTAGCACCGAAGCTTTCTTT.